Listed below are T cell receptor beta chains from one sample, sequenced in a study of blood T cell repertoires in COVID-19. This table comes from immunoSEQ multiplex PCR, and its TCRdb copy is limited to in-frame clones, with some not included. The sample includes about 150,000 clones, about 85% of them seen just once. The sequenced material came from peripheral blood. The receptors were gathered from a woman aged 70-85 years with acute or convalescent COVID-19. The CDR3 runs from the conserved cysteine through the conserved F or W. D genes are given only for firm matches. Expanded clones get a size class; other rows say once, few or many, or leave the size out.

j_gene | abundance | d_gene | v_gene | CDR3aa | CDR3nt
TRBJ2-5 | once | TRBD1 | TRBV5-1 | CASSFGQGVQETQYF | TGCGCCAGCAGCTTTGGACAGGGAGTTCAAGAGACCCAGTACTTC
TRBJ1-2 | NA | TRBD1 | TRBV7-2 | CASSLRVMGDRNNYGYTF | TGTGCCAGCAGCTTAAGGGTAATGGGGGACAGGAACAACTATGGCTACACCTTC
TRBJ1-1 | once | NA | TRBV20-1 | CSASDQGRAFF | TGCAGTGCCTCAGACCAGGGGCGAGCTTTCTTT
TRBJ1-3 | NA | TRBD1 | TRBV2 | CAGQGWGGNTIYF | TGTGCCGGACAGGGTTGGGGTGGAAACACCATATATTTT
TRBJ2-3 | NA | TRBD1 | TRBV6-5 | CASSFGQGVGDTQYF | TGTGCCAGCAGTTTCGGACAGGGCGTAGGGGATACGCAGTATTTT
TRBJ2-5 | NA | NA | TRBV28 | CASSLSFRLVETQYF | TGTGCCAGCAGTTTAAGTTTTAGGCTAGTAGAGACCCAGTACTTC
TRBJ2-5 | NA | TRBD1 | TRBV30 | CAWSTFGTGRALKETQYF | TGTGCCTGGAGTACTTTCGGGACAGGCAGGGCCCTAAAAGAGACCCAGTACTTC
TRBJ1-1 | NA | TRBD1 | TRBV5-6 | CASSLGTGQAFF | TGTGCCAGCAGCTTGGGGACAGGTCAAGCTTTCTTT
TRBJ1-3 | NA | NA | TRBV10-1 | CASSESSYTIYF | TGCGCCAGCAGTGAGTCTTCCTACACCATATATTTT
TRBJ1-1 | NA | TRBD1 | TRBV7-6 | CASSAQTGGVMNTEAFF | TGTGCCAGCAGCGCCCAGACAGGGGGTGTTATGAACACTGAAGCTTTCTTT
TRBJ2-3 | NA | NA | TRBV20-1 | CSASGQSSTDTQYF | TGCAGTGCTAGTGGGCAGTCTAGCACAGATACGCAGTATTTT
TRBJ2-1 | NA | NA | TRBV6-5 | CASRQDYTSYNEQFF | TGTGCCAGCAGACAGGACTATACCTCCTACAATGAGCAGTTCTTC
TRBJ2-7 | NA | NA | TRBV25-1 | CASSPRHTTYEQYF | TGTGCCAGCAGTCCACGTCACACTACCTACGAGCAGTACTTC
TRBJ1-4 | NA | NA | TRBV12-3/TRBV12-4 | CASSFERNEKLFF | TGTGCCAGCAGTTTCGAACGGAATGAAAAACTGTTTTTT
TRBJ2-5 | once | TRBD2 | TRBV2 | CASSFSSGRETQYF | TGTGCCAGCAGTTTCTCTAGCGGAAGAGAGACCCAGTACTTC
TRBJ1-4 | NA | NA | TRBV7-9 | CASSISRSNEKLFF | TGTGCCAGCAGCATCTCACGGTCTAATGAAAAACTGTTTTTT
TRBJ1-1 | NA | NA | TRBV7-9 | CASSREGVTEAFF | TGTGCCAGCAGCCGCGAGGGGGTCACTGAAGCTTTCTTT
TRBJ2-1 | NA | TRBD1 | TRBV6-6 | CAGRTGRNEQFF | TGTGCCGGCAGGACAGGGCGGAATGAGCAGTTCTTC
TRBJ1-3 | NA | NA | TRBV2 | CASSAQQGSGNTIYF | TGTGCCAGCAGTGCACAACAGGGCTCTGGAAACACCATATATTTT
TRBJ2-3 | once | TRBD2 | TRBV7-3 | CASSLSGGTDTQYF | TGTGCCAGCAGCTTATCGGGGGGAACAGATACGCAGTATTTT
TRBJ1-5 | NA | TRBD1 | TRBV27 | CASSSGTGGDQPQHF | TGTGCCAGCAGTTCCGGGACAGGGGGCGATCAGCCCCAGCATTTT
TRBJ2-5 | NA | NA | TRBV18 | CASSQRQTKETQYF | TGTGCCAGCTCACAGCGGCAGACCAAAGAGACCCAGTACTTC
TRBJ1-4 | NA | NA | TRBV30 | CAWSRAGAEKLFF | TGTGCCTGGAGTAGGGCAGGGGCTGAAAAACTGTTTTTT
TRBJ1-3 | NA | NA | TRBV19 | CASSKGARSGNTIYF | TGTGCCAGTAGTAAAGGGGCCCGCTCTGGAAACACCATATATTTT
TRBJ1-2 | once | NA | TRBV7-8 | CASSGRGSDGYTF | TGTGCCAGCAGCGGTAGGGGGAGCGATGGCTACACCTTC
TRBJ2-2 | once | TRBD1 | TRBV5-1 | CASSQPDRDTGELFF | TGCGCCAGCAGCCAACCTGACAGGGACACCGGGGAGCTGTTTTTT
TRBJ2-5 | NA | TRBD2 | TRBV6-5 | CASSFQRGPWDQYF | TGTGCCAGCAGTTTTCAGCGGGGGCCGTGGGACCAGTACTTC
TRBJ1-2 | NA | TRBD1 | TRBV7-2 | CASSLGGDRGSPGAF | TGTGCCAGCAGCTTAGGGGGGGACAGGGGGTCCCCTGGCGCCTTC
TRBJ2-2 | NA | NA | TRBV7-2 | CASSANLAGPGELFF | TGTGCCAGCAGCGCAAATCTAGCCGGACCCGGGGAGCTGTTTTTT
TRBJ1-4 | NA | TRBD1 | TRBV4-2 | CASSQAGTGGEKLFF | TGTGCCAGCAGCCAAGCCGGGACAGGCGGTGAAAAACTGTTTTTT
TRBJ1-2 | NA | TRBD1 | TRBV6-6 | CASSPLGTGGFNYGYTF | TGTGCCAGCAGTCCCCTCGGGACAGGGGGTTTTAACTATGGCTACACCTTC
TRBJ2-6 | NA | TRBD1 | TRBV6-1 | CASSDTGDGANVLTF | TGTGCCAGCAGTGACACAGGGGACGGGGCCAACGTCCTGACTTTC
TRBJ2-5 | NA | TRBD1 | TRBV24-1 | CATEPGQGQETQYF | TGTGCCACAGAACCGGGACAGGGGCAAGAGACCCAGTACTTC
TRBJ1-4 | NA | TRBD1 | TRBV5-1 | CASSLGRGSEKLFF | TGCGCCAGCAGCTTGGGCAGGGGGAGTGAAAAACTGTTTTTT
TRBJ2-5 | NA | TRBD1 | TRBV10-3 | CAISEVAGTGRQTQYF | TGTGCCATCAGTGAGGTAGCCGGGACAGGAAGACAGACCCAGTACTTC
TRBJ1-5 | few | NA | TRBV6-1 | CASSEHPGSGNQPQHF | TGTGCCAGCAGTGAGCATCCAGGGTCGGGCAATCAGCCCCAGCATTTT
TRBJ2-3 | NA | TRBD2 | TRBV7-6 | CASSLARLAGGTDTQYF | TGTGCCAGCAGCTTAGCTCGACTAGCGGGGGGCACAGATACGCAGTATTTT
TRBJ2-5 | NA | NA | TRBV18 | CASSPQVQGETQYF | TGTGCCAGCTCACCACAGGTGCAGGGGGAGACCCAGTACTTC
TRBJ1-5 | NA | TRBD1 | TRBV19 | CASRAGTGNQPQHF | TGTGCCAGCCGCGCCGGGACAGGGAACCAGCCCCAGCATTTT
TRBJ1-5 | NA | NA | TRBV7-2 | CASSFFRGGEPQHF | TGTGCCAGCAGCTTTTTCCGGGGCGGGGAGCCCCAGCATTTT
TRBJ1-6 | once | NA | TRBV6-2/TRBV6-3 | CASSYGQGKENSPLHF | TGTGCCAGCAGTTACGGGCAGGGGAAGGAAAATTCACCCCTCCACTTT
TRBJ2-5 | NA | TRBD2 | TRBV7-9 | CASSSGGSGGINQETQYF | TGTGCCAGCAGCTCCGGTGGTAGCGGGGGGATAAACCAAGAGACCCAGTACTTC
TRBJ1-1 | NA | TRBD1 | TRBV6-5 | CASSYGTGVMNTEAFF | TGTGCCAGCAGTTACGGGACAGGGGTCATGAACACTGAAGCTTTCTTT
TRBJ1-1 | NA | NA | TRBV19 | CASNDRQPHLAFF | TGTGCCAGTAATGATAGACAACCCCACTTGGCTTTCTTT
TRBJ2-5 | NA | NA | TRBV4-3 | CASSHVLSGVPGQTQYF | TGCGCCAGCAGCCACGTACTTTCGGGGGTGCCGGGTCAGACCCAGTACTTC